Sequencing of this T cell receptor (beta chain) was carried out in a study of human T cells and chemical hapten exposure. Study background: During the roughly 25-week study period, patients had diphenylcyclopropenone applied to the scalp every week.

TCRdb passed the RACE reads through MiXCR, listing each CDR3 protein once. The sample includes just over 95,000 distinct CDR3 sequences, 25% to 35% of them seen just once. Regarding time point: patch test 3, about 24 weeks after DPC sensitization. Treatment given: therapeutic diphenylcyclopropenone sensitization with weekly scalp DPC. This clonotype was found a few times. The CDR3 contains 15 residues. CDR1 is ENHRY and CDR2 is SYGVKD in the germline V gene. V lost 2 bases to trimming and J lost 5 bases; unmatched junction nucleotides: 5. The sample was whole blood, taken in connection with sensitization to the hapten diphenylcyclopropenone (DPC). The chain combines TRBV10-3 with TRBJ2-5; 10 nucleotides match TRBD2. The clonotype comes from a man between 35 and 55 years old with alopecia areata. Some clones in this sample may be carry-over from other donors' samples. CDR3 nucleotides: TGTGCCATCAGTGAGGAGCTAGCGGGGGTTGAGACCCAGTACTTC. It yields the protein CAISEELAGVETQYF.